Following are 28 T cell receptor beta chains from one sample sequenced in a study of T cell responses to AZD1222 COVID-19 vaccine. Clones were sequenced by immunoSEQ multiplex PCR, and TCRdb holds only the in-frame ones, with some missing. The sample holds roughly 150,000 clones, more than 75% seen once. Sequences were derived from peripheral blood, sampled on day 0 of AZD1222 vaccination. The receptors originated from an adult in good health.

The rearrangement joins TRBV27 to TRBJ1-6; 8 nucleotides line up with TRBD1. J was trimmed by 7 bases and V by 6 bases; bases with no gene match: 5. Germline CDR1 and CDR2: MNHEY and SMNVEV (reference sequence). This CDR3 comprises 14 residues. The CDR3 is CASSHDRGNSPLHF. Here the CDR3 DNA reads TGTGCCAGCAGCCACGACAGGGGAAATTCACCCCTCCACTTT.

The CDR3 bases are TGTGCCAGTAGTCCGGGGGAAACTGAAGCTTTCTTT. The encoded protein is CASSPGETEAFF. The genes are TRBV19 and TRBJ1-1; TRBD1 might be the D (5 bases). The CDR3 consists of 12 residues. The germline V gene encodes CDR1 LNHDA and CDR2 SQIVND (reference sequence). Trimming removed 5 bases from V and 5 bases from J, with 9 bases in between.

This clone was counted only a few times. The genes are TRBV2 and TRBJ1-5, with TRBD1 matching over 8 bases. Losses at the gene ends were 8 bases for V and 6 bases for J; bases not matched to a gene: 9. The length of the CDR3 is 14 residues. Germline-derived CDR1 and CDR2 are SNHLY and FYNNEI. The CDR3 spells CASCSGQGGQPQHF. For the CDR3, the DNA is TGTGCCAGCTGTTCTGGACAGGGCGGTCAGCCCCAGCATTTT.

The J gene is TRBJ2-1, the V gene TRBV5-6; D is ambiguous. V was cut by 0 bases and J by 5 bases, with 12 bases left in between. CDR1 SGHDT and CDR2 YYEEEE come from the germline V gene. The CDR3 is 15 residues long. CDR3 loop: CASSLGPQSHNEQFF. CDR3 sequence (DNA): TGTGCCAGCAGCTTGGGACCCCAGTCTCACAATGAGCAGTTCTTC. Full variable domain (missing parts from reference TRBV5-6 and TRBJ2-1): DAGVTQSPTHLIKTRGQQVTLRCSPKSGHDTVSWYQQALGQGPQFIFQYYEEEERQRGNFPDRFSGHQFPNYSSELNVNALLLGDSALYLCASSLGPQSHNEQFFGPGTRLTVL.

The rearrangement joins TRBV2 to TRBJ2-3, with unresolved D. CDR3 length equals 14 residues. The germline V gene encodes CDR1 SNHLY and CDR2 FYNNEI. V was clipped by 7 bases and J by 0 bases, with 11 bases between them. CDR3 sequence (DNA): TGTGCCAGCAAGATGGGCCTTAGCACAGATACGCAGTATTTT. Amino acid sequence: CASKMGLSTDTQYF.

The rearrangement uses TRBV6-1 and TRBJ2-3, with 8 bases identical to TRBD1. The trim removed 0 bases at V and 2 bases at J, leaving 10 bases unmatched. CDR3 length: 18 residues. Germline CDR1 MNHNS, CDR2 SASEGT. DNA of the CDR3: TGTGCCAGCAGTGAAGCTTCCCCAGGGGGCTCCTCCACAGATACGCAGTATTTT. It yields the protein CASSEASPGGSSTDTQYF.

A single count supports this clone. The chain combines TRBV29-1 with TRBJ1-5; D might be TRBD1 (6 bases). V lost 6 bases to trimming and J lost 3 bases, with 15 bases between them. This CDR3 contains 14 residues. Germline V lookup: CDR1 SQVTM, CDR2 ANQGSEA. CDR3 in DNA: TGCAGCGTGGGGGAGGGGGATTTCAATCAGCCCCAGCATTTT. It encodes CSVGEGDFNQPQHF.

This clone has only a few counts. This sequence joins TRBV2 and TRBJ1-6; D possibly corresponds to TRBD1 (6 bases). The CDR3 is 17 residues long. Germline V gene lookup returns CDR1 SNHLY and CDR2 FYNNEI. V dropped 4 bases and J dropped 7 bases, with 20 bases sitting between them. The CDR3 DNA follows: TGTGCCAGCAGTGCCCGTCAGGGGCAGGGAGTAAATTCACCCCTCCACTTT. Its translation: CASSARQGQGVNSPLHF.

The gene calls are TRBV5-4 and TRBJ1-2; D is undetermined. Germline loops: CDR1 SGHNT, CDR2 YYREEE (reference sequence). The V and J ends lost 4 bases and 6 bases respectively, with 13 bases between them. This CDR3 spans 13 amino acids. The CDR3: CASSPRGMDGYTF. The DNA for the CDR3 is TGTGCCAGCAGCCCGCGGGGAATGGATGGCTACACCTTC.

This chain joins TRBV7-3 and TRBJ1-1; D perhaps matches TRBD1 (5 bases). Germline V gene data show CDR1 as SGHTA and CDR2 as FQGTGA. This CDR3 is 17 amino acids long. Trimming left V 2 bases short and J 0 bases short, with 16 bases between. DNA of the CDR3: TGTGCCAGCAGCTTAGAAGGCCCAGCGGGGGTGAACACTGAAGCTTTCTTT. This translates into CASSLEGPAGVNTEAFF.

The chain combines TRBV6-5 with TRBJ2-3; 8 bases match TRBD2. The CDR3 covers 14 residues. V was pared by 7 bases and J by 8 bases, with 11 bases of the junction left unmatched. Germline-derived CDR1 and CDR2 are MNHEY and SVGAGI. CDR3 coding DNA: TGTGCCAGCAAAGGGACGGGGGGGCTAGGTACGCAGTATTTT. Protein sequence: CASKGTGGLGTQYF.

This clone was counted a single time. The chain couples TRBV7-2 to TRBJ1-5, with D unresolved. This CDR3 spans 14 amino acids. CDR1 and CDR2 from the germline V gene are SGHTA and FQGNSA. The V and J ends lost 2 bases and 2 bases respectively, with 7 bases between them. CDR3 nucleotide sequence: TGTGCCAGCAGCTTACGGCCGGGCAATCAGCCCCAGCATTTT. Encoded protein: CASSLRPGNQPQHF.

The rearrangement joins TRBV6-1 to TRBJ2-6; the D is unclear. This CDR3 has 17 amino acids. Trimming shortened V by 4 bases and J by 0 bases, and 13 bases separated the two germline ends. Germline-derived CDR1 and CDR2 are MNHNS and SASEGT. CDR3 in DNA: TGTGCCAGCAGTGGGGGATTCGTGAGCTCTGGGGCCAACGTCCTGACTTTC. Protein: CASSGGFVSSGANVLTF.

The V call is TRBV29-1, the J call TRBJ1-1, with D tentatively TRBD1 (6 bases). Trimming removed 1 base from V and 1 base from J, with 16 bases in between. Germline CDR1 and CDR2: SQVTM and ANQGSEA. The CDR3 is 16 amino acids. As DNA, the CDR3 is TGCAGCGTTGAAGGGTCTCCCGGGACACGGAACACTGAAGCTTTCTTT. Amino acid sequence: CSVEGSPGTRNTEAFF.

The chain links TRBV5-4 to TRBJ1-5; perhaps TRBD1 as D (6 bases). The V end lost 1 base, the J end lost 2 bases, and 10 bases lay between the germline ends. Germline V lookup: CDR1 SGHNT, CDR2 YYREEE (reference sequence). This CDR3 contains 15 residues. CDR3 sequence: CASSLQGIGNQPQHF. CDR3 coding DNA: TGTGCCAGCAGCTTGCAGGGGATCGGCAATCAGCCCCAGCATTTT.

The chain couples TRBV9 to TRBJ1-4, with 9 positions matching TRBD1. J was trimmed by 6 bases and V by 4 bases; bases with no gene match: 7. The CDR3 runs 15 residues. Germline assignment: CDR1 SGDLS and CDR2 YYNGEE. The CDR3 loop is CASSPKGQGHEKLFF. DNA for the CDR3: TGTGCCAGCAGCCCGAAGGGACAGGGACATGAAAAACTGTTTTTT.

The rearrangement uses TRBV7-9 and TRBJ1-1; possible D gene TRBD1, 5 bases. V shed 2 bases and J shed 0 bases, with 10 bases lying between them. Germline V gene data show CDR1 as SEHNR and CDR2 as FQNEAQ (reference sequence). The CDR3 covers 15 residues. The CDR3 loop reads CASSLWADMNTEAFF. The CDR3 DNA sequence: TGTGCCAGCAGCTTATGGGCGGACATGAACACTGAAGCTTTCTTT.

This chain joins TRBV7-9 and TRBJ1-2; unclear D gene. With 5 bases removed from V and 7 bases from J, the gap between germline ends came to 14 bases. CDR3 length equals 13 residues. Germline V gene sequence: CDR1 SEHNR, CDR2 FQNEAQ (reference sequence). The CDR3 DNA reads TGTGCCAGCAGCCCCGCCACGGGTCGTGGCTACACCTTC. Its translation: CASSPATGRGYTF. The variable domain in full, completed from reference TRBV7-9 and TRBJ1-2, reads DTGVSQNPRHKITKRGQNVTFRCDPISEHNRLYWYRQTLGQGPEFLTYFQNEAQLEKSRLLSDRFSAERPKGSFSTLEIQRTEQGDSAMYLCASSPATGRGYTFGSGTRLTVV.

Only one count was recorded for this clone. The chain combines TRBV3-1 (or the pseudogene TRBV3-2) with TRBJ1-1, with D possibly matching TRBD1 (6 bases). Germline-derived CDR1 and CDR2 are LGHDT and YNNKEL (reference sequence). This CDR3 spans 15 amino acids. V dropped 4 bases and J dropped 2 bases, with 14 bases sitting between them. The CDR3 nucleotides read TGTGCCAGCAGCCCCCCAGGGGTCACTAACACTGAAGCTTTCTTT. Protein: CASSPPGVTNTEAFF.

The chain combines TRBV30 with TRBJ1-1, with D possibly being TRBD1 (5 bases). V was trimmed by 2 bases and J by 8 bases, leaving 15 bases between them. CDR1 GTSNPN and CDR2 SVGIG come from the germline V gene (reference sequence). The CDR3 covers 13 residues. The CDR3 is CAWSPRGTTEAFF. The CDR3, as DNA: TGTGCCTGGAGTCCCCGGGGGACGACGGAAGCTTTCTTT.

This clone has only one observation. The V gene is TRBV2, the J gene TRBJ1-6; D possibly corresponds to TRBD1 (5 bases). The CDR3 is 16 amino acids. The germline V gene has CDR1 SNHLY and CDR2 FYNNEI. V dropped 6 bases and J dropped 7 bases, with 19 bases sitting between them. The CDR3 protein is CASRGLLKGGNSPLHF. The DNA of the CDR3 is TGTGCCAGCAGGGGACTGTTAAAGGGCGGGAATTCACCCCTCCACTTT.

The chain has TRBV5-1 and TRBJ1-1; TRBD1 matches at 7 bases. V lost 3 bases and J lost 3; bases outside the gene matches: 5. The germline gives CDR1 SGHRS, CDR2 YFSETQ. The CDR3 sequence is 14 residues long. This CDR3 reads CASSSSGGYTEAFF. CDR3 sequence (DNA): TGCGCCAGCAGCTCTTCAGGGGGTTACACTGAAGCTTTCTTT.

This chain links TRBV3-1 (or the pseudogene TRBV3-2) with TRBJ1-4; the D gene is possibly TRBD1 (5 bases). Germline CDR1 LGHDT, CDR2 YNNKEL (reference sequence). The CDR3 runs to 14 residues. Trimming removed 5 bases at V and 8 bases at J, with 15 bases between. The CDR3 DNA sequence: TGTGCCAGCAGCTCCAGGGAGGGTCGAGAAAAACTGTTTTTT. It codes for CASSSREGREKLFF.

CDR3 protein: CASASTLRNEQFF. In DNA, the CDR3 is TGTGCCAGCGCTAGCACCCTTAGGAATGAGCAGTTCTTC. The chain recombines TRBV3-1 (or the pseudogene TRBV3-2) with TRBJ2-1; D may be TRBD2 (5 bases). CDR1 is LGHDT, CDR2 YNNKEL, per germline (reference sequence). Trimming took 8 bases from V and 7 from J, leaving 15 bases between them. The CDR3 has 13 amino acids.

V is TRBV12-3 or TRBV12-4 and J is TRBJ1-2, with D unresolved. The CDR3 has 13 residues. V lost 10 bases and J 0 bases, leaving 12 bases between the germline ends. For the CDR3, the DNA is TGTGCCACCAAGGGCCCAGCTAACTATGGCTACACCTTC. It specifies CATKGPANYGYTF.

The chain recombines TRBV6-5 with TRBJ1-4; D unclear. In germline, CDR1 is MNHEY, CDR2 SVGAGI. This CDR3 has 15 amino acids. The V end lost 6 bases, the J end lost 5 bases, and 16 bases lay between the germline ends. The CDR3 sequence is CASRDLRARNEKLFF. For the CDR3, the DNA is TGTGCCAGCAGGGACCTAAGGGCACGAAATGAAAAACTGTTTTTT.

This clone occurred a few times. The chain carries TRBV30 and TRBJ1-6; 9 bases are shared with TRBD1. The CDR3 totals 15 residues. Germline V gene sequence: CDR1 GTSNPN, CDR2 SVGIG (reference sequence). The junction had 11 bases not matched to a gene; V was cut back by 5 bases and J by 9 bases. The DNA for the CDR3 is TGTGCCTGGCGTCTACAGGGGGCCGATGTTTCACCCCTCCACTTT. Its protein is CAWRLQGADVSPLHF.

This clone was seen just once. The rearrangement uses TRBV27 and TRBJ1-3; TRBD1 matches at 8 bases. CDR1 MNHEY and CDR2 SMNVEV come from the germline V gene (reference sequence). V was clipped by 3 bases and J by 2 bases; unmatched bases: 3. The CDR3 contains 15 residues. The CDR3: CASSFDRGAGNTIYF. As DNA, the CDR3 is TGTGCCAGCAGTTTCGACAGGGGCGCTGGAAACACCATATATTTT.